A selection of T cell receptor beta chains follows, all from one sample in a study of regulatory T cells in long-lasting Graves disease. TCRdb reprocessed the multiplex PCR reads via MiXCR and lists one record per CDR3 protein. Of fewer than 650,000 distinct CDR3 sequences listed, roughly 15% are singletons. In addition, the sample was reused for a study of T cells in Graves' hyperthyroidism and ophthalmopathy.

This sample comprised peripheral blood mononuclear cells (PBMCs), obtained at new diagnosis, from a patient treated with antithyroid drugs. The source of these receptors is a woman aged 30 to 39 with Graves disease. The CDR3 runs from the conserved cysteine through the conserved F or W. D genes are given only for firm matches. The size of a clone is reported for some rows only, either as once, few or many, or as a class for expanded clones.

D gene,V gene,J gene,clone size,CDR3 protein,CDR3 DNA
-,TRBV5-1,TRBJ2-7,few,CASSSPGGLASYEQYF,TGCGCCAGCAGCTCACCGGGTGGACTGGCTTCCTACGAGCAGTACTTC
TRBD1,TRBV20-1,TRBJ1-1,many,CSAQTGAANTEAFF,TGCAGTGCTCAGACAGGGGCGGCGAACACTGAAGCTTTCTTT
-,TRBV28,TRBJ1-5,many,CASNLGPGNQPQHF,TGTGCCAGCAACCTGGGGCCTGGCAATCAGCCCCAGCATTTT
-,TRBV20-1,TRBJ2-3,-,CSASTGGVQGTQYF,TGCAGTGCTAGTACCGGGGGCGTTCAAGGTACGCAGTATTTT
TRBD1,TRBV12-3/TRBV12-4,TRBJ2-6,many,CASSPTPGQLSGANVLTF,TGTGCCAGCAGCCCGACCCCGGGACAGTTGTCTGGGGCCAACGTCCTGACTTTC
-,TRBV28,TRBJ2-3,many,CASSFNLVVPTQVTTDTQYF,TGTGCCAGCAGTTTTAATCTCGTGGTCCCCACACAGGTCACCACAGATACGCAGTATTTT
TRBD1,TRBV5-1,TRBJ2-1,-,CASKLQGVNGNKQFF,TGCGCCAGCAAATTACAGGGGGTAAACGGCAATAAGCAGTTCTTC
-,TRBV6-2/TRBV6-3,TRBJ1-2,many,CASSYRRGQGYGYTF,TGTGCCAGCAGTTACCGACGGGGGCAGGGCTATGGCTACACCTTC
TRBD1,TRBV12-3/TRBV12-4,TRBJ2-5,many,CASSTGEQSEETQYF,TGTGCCAGCAGTACAGGGGAACAATCAGAAGAGACCCAGTACTTC
-,TRBV30,TRBJ2-3,-,CAWSRTPADTQYF,TGTGCCTGGAGCCGGACTCCTGCGGATACGCAGTATTTT
-,TRBV19,TRBJ1-1,few,CASSIAANTEAFF,TGTGCCAGTAGTATAGCTGCGAACACTGAAGCTTTCTTT
-,TRBV5-1,TRBJ1-5,few,CASSLEGGGQPQHF,TGCGCCAGCAGCTTGGAAGGGGGAGGTCAGCCCCAGCATTTT